Each of the 16 T cell receptor beta chains below was sequenced from the same sample in a study of regulatory T cells in long-lasting Graves disease. Time point denoted: newly diagnosed GD, antithyroid drugs for less than 3 months. Construction of the TCR library relied on RNA isolated from PBMCs. iRepertoire HTBI primers and Arm-PCR of CDR3 regions built TCR beta libraries. TCRdb redid the calling of the multiplex PCR reads with MiXCR, one entry per CDR3 protein. The top ten hold 12% of the sample, which has over 500,000 distinct CDR3 sequences, roughly 16% seen once. The same specimen was also included in a second study, on T cells in Graves' hyperthyroidism and ophthalmopathy.

The sample in question was peripheral blood mononuclear cells (PBMCs), obtained at new diagnosis, from a patient treated with antithyroid drugs. Receptors originate from a young man with Graves disease.

The chain couples TRBV24-1 to TRBJ1-5, with 10 bases identical to TRBD1. Per the germline V gene, CDR1 is KGHDR and CDR2 is SFDVKD. The CDR3 runs 14 residues. J lost 13 bases, V lost 1 base, and 6 bases had no gene match. This CDR3 is CATSDFDRDRGQHF. For the CDR3, the DNA is TGTGCCACCAGTGATTTTGACCGGGACAGGGGACAGCATTTT.

The chain combines TRBV7-6 with TRBJ2-7; D may correspond to TRBD1 or TRBD2 (5 bases each). V lost 5 bases, J lost 0 bases, and 11 bases lay in between. From germline, CDR1 is SGHVS and CDR2 FNYEAQ. CDR3 size: 14 residues. The CDR3 spells CASSRSGSSYEQYF. CDR3 nucleotide sequence: TGTGCCAGCAGCAGATCAGGGAGCTCCTACGAGCAGTACTTC.

This sequence joins TRBV5-1 and TRBJ2-1, with 9 positions matching TRBD1. CDR3 length equals 17 residues. CDR1 and CDR2 from the germline V gene are SGHRS and YFSETQ. The V and J ends lost 0 bases and 0 bases, in that order; junction bases with no gene match: 4. CDR3 DNA: TGCGCCAGCAGCTTGGACCCGGGACAGGGCTCCTACAATGAGCAGTTCTTC. Its protein product is CASSLDPGQGSYNEQFF.

V and J are TRBV5-1 and TRBJ1-6; TRBD1 matches 9 bases. The CDR3 length is 15 residues. V shed 4 bases and J 10 bases; nucleotides not matched to a gene: 9. Germline V lookup: CDR1 SGHRS, CDR2 YFSETQ. CDR3 in DNA: TGCGCCAGCAGCGGGACCGGGACAGGGAAATCACCCCTCCACTTT. It is translated as CASSGTGTGKSPLHF. The full variable domain, its missing parts supplied by reference TRBV5-1 and TRBJ1-6, is KAGVTQTPRYLIKTRGQQVTLSCSPISGHRSVSWYQQTPGQGLQFLFEYFSETQRNKGNFPGRFSGRQFSNSRSEMNVSTLELGDSALYLCASSGTGTGKSPLHFGNGTRLTVT.

This clonotype was detected only a few times. V gene TRBV27 combines with J gene TRBJ1-6; 8 nucleotides align to TRBD1. Germline CDR1 is MNHEY and CDR2 is SMNVEV (reference sequence). V lost 8 bases, J lost 7 bases, and 7 bases stayed unmatched. The CDR3 is 14 amino acids. CDR3 sequence: CASRAGQVNSPLHF. CDR3 nucleotide sequence: TGTGCCAGCCGGGCGGGACAGGTGAATTCACCCCTCCACTTT.

CDR3 region: CASSLQVQTYEQYF. DNA for the CDR3: TGTGCCAGCAGCTTACAGGTACAGACCTACGAGCAGTACTTC. The rearrangement links TRBV11-2 to TRBJ2-7; D is uncertain. The CDR3 covers 14 residues. V lost 2 bases and J 2 bases, leaving 10 bases between the germline ends. CDR1 SGHAT and CDR2 FQNNGV come from the germline V gene.

This clonotype was counted only a few times. This sequence joins TRBV6-2 or TRBV6-3 and TRBJ1-3, with no clear D. CDR3 length equals 13 residues. V lost 0 bases, J lost 4 bases, and 4 bases lay in between. The germline gives CDR1 MNHEY, CDR2 SVGEGT. As DNA, the CDR3 is TGTGCCAGCAGTTACTCTACGGGAAACACCATATATTTT. Translating gives CASSYSTGNTIYF.

The J gene is TRBJ2-7, the V gene TRBV6-4; D may be TRBD2 (5 bases). The length of the CDR3 is 21 residues. In germline, CDR1 is MRHNA, CDR2 SNTAGT. V was cut by 9 bases and J by 0 bases, with 36 bases left in between. The CDR3 spells CASPNSSERARTLLTSYEQYF. The CDR3 nucleotides read TGTGCCAGTCCGAACAGCAGTGAGAGGGCTCGGACGCTTCTGACCTCCTACGAGCAGTACTTC.

About this clonotype itself: A much bigger clone sits one base away, suggesting this may be a read error. This rearrangement joins TRBV10-3 to TRBJ2-7, with TRBD2 matching 9 bases. This CDR3 region has 15 residues. Germline V CDR1 and CDR2: ENHRY, SYGVKD. CDR3 DNA sequence: TGTGCCATCAGTGGTAGCGGGAGTTCAACCTACGTGCAGTACTTC. Translation gives CAISGSGSSTYVQYF.

This chain joins TRBV10-1 and TRBJ2-7, with 8 bases aligning to TRBD2. Trimming removed 4 bases from V and 3 bases from J; junction bases left unmatched: 11. The length of the CDR3 is 16 residues. Germline CDR1 and CDR2: WNHNN and SYGVQD (reference sequence). The DNA of the CDR3 is TGCGCCAGCAGTGGAGGTCGGCTAGCGGGCGGCTACGAGCAGTACTTC. Translation: CASSGGRLAGGYEQYF.

This clonotype appeared a few times. This chain links TRBV3-1 with TRBJ2-2; TRBD2 might be the D (6 bases). The CDR3 is 13 residues long. Germline CDR1 and CDR2: LGHDT and YNNKEL (reference sequence). The V and J ends lost 1 base and 6 bases respectively, with 6 bases between them. CDR3 bases: TGTGCCAGCAGCCAAGGGGGGGCCGGGGAGCTGTTTTTT. Its protein product is CASSQGGAGELFF.

The sample holds many counts of this clonotype. J is TRBJ2-7 and V is TRBV28; 7 bases fit TRBD1. CDR3 size: 13 residues. CDR1 and CDR2 from the germline V gene are MDHEN and SYDVKM. With 6 bases clipped from V and 5 bases from J, the junction kept 7 bases outside the gene matches. The CDR3 here is CASSPTGVHEQYF. The DNA for the CDR3 is TGTGCCAGCAGCCCTACAGGGGTCCACGAGCAGTACTTC. Supplemented by reference TRBV28 and TRBJ2-7, the full variable domain reads DVKVTQSSRYLVKRTGEKVFLECVQDMDHENMFWYRQDPGLGLRLIYFSYDVKMKEKGDIPEGYSVSREKKERFSLILESASTNQTSMYLCASSPTGVHEQYFGPGTRLTVT.

This clonotype was seen a few times. The chain has TRBV27 and TRBJ1-2, with 8 bases aligning to TRBD1. This CDR3 has 15 residues. From germline, CDR1 is MNHEY and CDR2 SMNVEV (reference sequence). Losses at the gene ends were 7 bases for V and 1 base for J; bases not matched to a gene: 8. CDR3 in amino acids: CASTRTTGVNYGYTF. CDR3 sequence (DNA): TGTGCCAGCACCCGAACGACAGGGGTTAACTATGGCTACACCTTC.

In this sample, this clonotype turned up a few times. The chain carries TRBV6-1 and TRBJ2-5; TRBD1 aligns across 7 bases. With 3 bases clipped from V and 4 bases from J, the junction kept 14 bases outside the gene matches. Germline CDR1 MNHNS, CDR2 SASEGT. This CDR3 is 17 amino acids long. The CDR3 sequence: CASSDLRDSIMGETQYF. As DNA, the CDR3 is TGTGCCAGCAGTGACCTACGGGACAGCATAATGGGAGAGACCCAGTACTTC.

CDR3 sequence: CASSFYRGASTGELFF. CDR3 bases: TGTGCCAGCAGCTTCTACAGGGGGGCCTCCACCGGGGAGCTGTTTTTT. The chain combines TRBV5-4 with TRBJ2-2; 8 positions agree with TRBD1. Germline V gene data show CDR1 as SGHNT and CDR2 as YYREEE (reference sequence). The J segment lost 4 bases and the V segment lost 2 bases, leaving 7 bases of the junction unmatched. The CDR3 sequence is 16 residues long.

The CDR3 protein is CASRPGGTQETQYF. Here the CDR3 DNA reads TGCGCCAGCAGGCCCGGAGGCACTCAAGAGACCCAGTACTTC. The chain is built from TRBV5-1 and TRBJ2-5; TRBD2 might be the D (5 bases). This CDR3 has 14 amino acids. V was shortened by 5 bases and J by 2 bases, with 13 bases between the two germline ends. The germline CDR1 and CDR2 sequences are SGHRS and YFSETQ.